This TCR beta chain was identified in a study of neurological immune-mediated disorders. For the study at large: Relapsing-remitting disease was seen in 31 of the 34 multiple sclerosis patients, and secondary progressive disease was seen in 3. Study results and limitations: The study phylogenetically grouped the repertoires of 18 of 34 multiple sclerosis patients into one related-CDR3 cluster, a possible signature.

Germline assignment: CDR1 SNHLY and CDR2 FYNNEI. The trim removed 9 bases at V and 1 base at J, leaving 13 bases unmatched. The length of the CDR3 is 16 residues. This clonotype appeared many times. Its antigen is not identified. TCRdb re-called the 5' RACE reads with MiXCR, one entry per CDR3 protein. The sample holds tens of thousands of distinct CDR3 sequences; 3.5% to 5% are singletons and the top ten take around 6.9%. The receptor was isolated from a man aged 30 to 45 with multiple sclerosis. This rearrangement joins TRBV2 to TRBJ1-1; 8 bases map to TRBD1. Sequenced: PBMCs. The CDR3 loop reads CARDPGQAKRNTEAFF. CDR3 DNA sequence: TGTGCCAGAGACCCGGGACAGGCGAAGAGGAACACTGAAGCTTTCTTT.